The subject of this entry is one T cell receptor (beta chain). Its antigen is unknown. The entry originates in a study of blood T cells in healthy people across ages. A sample-barcoded 5' primer and a J-beta primer mix were used in a second PCR of roughly 7 to 11 cycles. MiXCR, applied by TCRdb to the 5' RACE reads, yields one record per CDR3 protein. This sample carries 1.5 million to 2 million distinct CDR3 sequences, 28% of them seen once, and the ten largest clones take 7.7%. Notes on the study in general: Estimated diversity, derived from one million T cells, was regarded as an underestimate.

The sequence derives from a woman in her 30s in good health. Input material: blood.

Here the CDR3 DNA reads TGTGCCACCAGTGATTTGATGGGAGGGAAAACTTTCTTT. Translation gives CATSDLMGGKTFF. The rearrangement joins TRBV24-1 to TRBJ1-1, with D hard to call. Trimming removed 0 bases at V and 12 bases at J, with 13 bases between. The CDR3 spans 13 residues. CDR1 and CDR2 (germline): KGHDR, SFDVKD.